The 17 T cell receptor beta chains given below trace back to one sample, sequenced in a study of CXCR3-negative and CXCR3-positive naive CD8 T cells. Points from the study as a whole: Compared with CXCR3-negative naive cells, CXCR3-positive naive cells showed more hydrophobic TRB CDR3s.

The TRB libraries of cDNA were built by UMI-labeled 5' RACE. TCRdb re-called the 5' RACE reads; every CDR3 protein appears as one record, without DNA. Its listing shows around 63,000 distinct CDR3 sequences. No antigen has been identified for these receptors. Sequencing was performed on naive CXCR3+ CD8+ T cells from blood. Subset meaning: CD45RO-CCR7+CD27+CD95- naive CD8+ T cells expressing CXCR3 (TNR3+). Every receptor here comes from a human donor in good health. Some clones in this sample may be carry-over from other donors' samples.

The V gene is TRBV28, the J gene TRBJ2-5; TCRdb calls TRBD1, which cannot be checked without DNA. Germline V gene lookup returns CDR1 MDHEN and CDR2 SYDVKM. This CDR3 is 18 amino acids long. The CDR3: CASCQRTGDLGPGETQYF.

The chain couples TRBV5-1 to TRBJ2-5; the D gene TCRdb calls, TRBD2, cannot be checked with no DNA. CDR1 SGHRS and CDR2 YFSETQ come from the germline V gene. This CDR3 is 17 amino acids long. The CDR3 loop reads CASSLDPSGGPQETQYF.

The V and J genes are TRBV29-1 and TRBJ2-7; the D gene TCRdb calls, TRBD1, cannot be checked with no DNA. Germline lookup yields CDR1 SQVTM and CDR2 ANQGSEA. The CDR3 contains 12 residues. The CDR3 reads CSVERGPYEQYF.

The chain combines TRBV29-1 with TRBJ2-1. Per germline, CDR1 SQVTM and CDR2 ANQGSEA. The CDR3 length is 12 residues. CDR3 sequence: CSVEDTGNEQFF.

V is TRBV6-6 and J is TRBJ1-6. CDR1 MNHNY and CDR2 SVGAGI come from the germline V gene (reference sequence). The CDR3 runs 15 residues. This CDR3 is CASSYEGSYNSPLHF.

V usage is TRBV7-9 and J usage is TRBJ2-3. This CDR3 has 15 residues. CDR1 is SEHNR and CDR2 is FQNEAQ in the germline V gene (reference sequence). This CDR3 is CASRLLRTDTDTQYF.

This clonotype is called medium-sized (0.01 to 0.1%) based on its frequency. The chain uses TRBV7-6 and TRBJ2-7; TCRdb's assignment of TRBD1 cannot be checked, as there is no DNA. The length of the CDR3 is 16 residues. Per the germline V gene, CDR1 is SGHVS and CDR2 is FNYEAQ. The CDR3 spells CASSLGVGTGSYEQYF.

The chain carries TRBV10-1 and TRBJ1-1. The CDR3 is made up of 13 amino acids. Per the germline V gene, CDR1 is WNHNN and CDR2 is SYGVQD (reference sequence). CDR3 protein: CASSEFYGSKAFF.

This CDR3 reads CSVVPPGQGNREQYF. The V call is TRBV29-1, the J call TRBJ2-7; TCRdb's D gene call, TRBD1, goes unchecked for lack of DNA. Germline V gene lookup returns CDR1 SQVTM and CDR2 ANQGSEA. This CDR3 has 15 amino acids.

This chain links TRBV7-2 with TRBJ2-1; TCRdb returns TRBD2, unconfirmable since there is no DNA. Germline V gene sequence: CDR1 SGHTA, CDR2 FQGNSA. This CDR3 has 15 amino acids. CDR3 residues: CASSSTAGAADEQFF.

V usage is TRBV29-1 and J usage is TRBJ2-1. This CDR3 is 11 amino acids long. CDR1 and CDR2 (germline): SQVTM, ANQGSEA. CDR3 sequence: CSGYSYNEQFF.

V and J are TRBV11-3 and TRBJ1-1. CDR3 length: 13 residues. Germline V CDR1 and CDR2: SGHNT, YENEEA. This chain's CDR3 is CASSLVANTEAFF.

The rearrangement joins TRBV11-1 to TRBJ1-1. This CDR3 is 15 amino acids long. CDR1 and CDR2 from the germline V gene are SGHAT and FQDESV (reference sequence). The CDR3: CASSLSAAPNTEAFF.

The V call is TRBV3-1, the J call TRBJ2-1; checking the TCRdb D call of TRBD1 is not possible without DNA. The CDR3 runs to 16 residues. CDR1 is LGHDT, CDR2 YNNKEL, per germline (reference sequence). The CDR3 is CASSQVPDGIYNEQFF.

The CDR3 here is CASSPLTEKETQYF. The chain employs TRBV6-6 and TRBJ2-5; the TRBD1 assignment by TCRdb is unverifiable without DNA. The CDR3 length is 14 residues. From germline, CDR1 is MNHNY and CDR2 SVGAGI (reference sequence).

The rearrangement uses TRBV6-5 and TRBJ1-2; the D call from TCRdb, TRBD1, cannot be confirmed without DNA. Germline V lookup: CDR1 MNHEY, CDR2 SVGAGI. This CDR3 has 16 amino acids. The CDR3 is CASSYDISESLGGYTF.

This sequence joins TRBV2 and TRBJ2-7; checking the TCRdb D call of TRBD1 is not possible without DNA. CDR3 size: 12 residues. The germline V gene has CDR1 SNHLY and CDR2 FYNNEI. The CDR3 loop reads CASIGGTYEQYF.